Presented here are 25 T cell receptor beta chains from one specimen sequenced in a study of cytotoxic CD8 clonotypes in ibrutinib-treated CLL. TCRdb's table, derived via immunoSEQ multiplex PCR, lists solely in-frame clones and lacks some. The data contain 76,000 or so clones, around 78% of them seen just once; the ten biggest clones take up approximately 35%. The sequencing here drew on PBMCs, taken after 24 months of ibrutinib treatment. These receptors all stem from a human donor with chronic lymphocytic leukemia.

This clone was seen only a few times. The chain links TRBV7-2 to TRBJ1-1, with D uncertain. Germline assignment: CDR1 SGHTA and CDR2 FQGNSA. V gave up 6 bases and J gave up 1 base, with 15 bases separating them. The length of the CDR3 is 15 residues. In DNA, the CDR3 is TGTGCCAGCAGTCTACTTTTGGGGTCGAACACTGAAGCTTTCTTT. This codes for CASSLLLGSNTEAFF. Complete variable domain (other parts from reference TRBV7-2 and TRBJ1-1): GAGVSQSPSNKVTEKGKDVELRCDPISGHTALYWYRQSLGQGLEFLIYFQGNSAPDKSGLPSDRFSAERTGGSVSTLTIQRTQQEDSAVYLCASSLLLGSNTEAFFGQGTRLTVV.

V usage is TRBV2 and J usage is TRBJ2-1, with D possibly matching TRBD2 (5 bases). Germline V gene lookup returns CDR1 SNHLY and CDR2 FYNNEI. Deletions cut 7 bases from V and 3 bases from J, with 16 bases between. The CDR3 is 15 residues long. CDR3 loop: CASTRDTEVYNEQFF. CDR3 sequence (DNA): TGTGCCAGCACCCGTGACACGGAGGTCTACAATGAGCAGTTCTTC.

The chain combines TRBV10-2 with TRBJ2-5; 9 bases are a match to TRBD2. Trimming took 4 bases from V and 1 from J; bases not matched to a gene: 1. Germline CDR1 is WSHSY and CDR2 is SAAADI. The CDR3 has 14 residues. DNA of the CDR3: TGCGCCAGCAGTGTACTAGCGGGCCAAGAGACCCAGTACTTC. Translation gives CASSVLAGQETQYF.

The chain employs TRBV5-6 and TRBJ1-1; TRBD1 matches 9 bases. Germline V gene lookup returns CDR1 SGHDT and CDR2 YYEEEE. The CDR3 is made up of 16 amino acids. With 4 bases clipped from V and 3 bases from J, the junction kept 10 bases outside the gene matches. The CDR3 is CASSPGTGRSDTEAFF. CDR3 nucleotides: TGTGCCAGCAGCCCCGGGACAGGGAGGAGCGACACTGAAGCTTTCTTT.

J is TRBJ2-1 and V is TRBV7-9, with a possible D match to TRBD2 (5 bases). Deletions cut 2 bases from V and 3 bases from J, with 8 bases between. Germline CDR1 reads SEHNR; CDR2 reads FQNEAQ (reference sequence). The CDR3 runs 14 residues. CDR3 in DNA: TGTGCCAGCAGCTTAACGAGGGTCTACAATGAGCAGTTCTTC. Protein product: CASSLTRVYNEQFF.

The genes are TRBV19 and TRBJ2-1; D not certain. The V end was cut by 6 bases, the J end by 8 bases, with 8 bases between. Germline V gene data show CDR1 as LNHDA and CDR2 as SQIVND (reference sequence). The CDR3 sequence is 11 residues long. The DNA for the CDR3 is TGTGCCAGTAGGCTTACCGATGAGCAGTTCTTC. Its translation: CASRLTDEQFF.

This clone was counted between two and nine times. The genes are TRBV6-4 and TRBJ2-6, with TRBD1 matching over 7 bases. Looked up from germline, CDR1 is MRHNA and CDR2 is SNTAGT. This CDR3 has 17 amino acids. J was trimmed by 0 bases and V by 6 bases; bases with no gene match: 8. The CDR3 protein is CASSPGQSSSGANVLTF. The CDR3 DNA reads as TGTGCCAGCAGCCCGGGACAGTCAAGCTCTGGGGCCAACGTCCTGACTTTC.

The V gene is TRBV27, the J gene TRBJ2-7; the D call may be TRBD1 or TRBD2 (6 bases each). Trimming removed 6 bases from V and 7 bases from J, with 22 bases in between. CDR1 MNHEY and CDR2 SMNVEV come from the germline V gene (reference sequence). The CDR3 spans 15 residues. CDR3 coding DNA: TGTGCCAGCAGCGATTCAGGGGTGCCCGGAGGGGAGCAGTACTTC. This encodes CASSDSGVPGGEQYF.

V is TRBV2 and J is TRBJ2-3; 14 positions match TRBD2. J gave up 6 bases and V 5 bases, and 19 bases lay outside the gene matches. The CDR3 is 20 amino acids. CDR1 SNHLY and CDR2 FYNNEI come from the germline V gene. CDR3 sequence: CASSPILRLAGGFLGDTQYF. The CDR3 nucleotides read TGTGCCAGCAGTCCCATCCTTCGACTAGCGGGAGGGTTTCTTGGGGATACGCAGTATTTT.

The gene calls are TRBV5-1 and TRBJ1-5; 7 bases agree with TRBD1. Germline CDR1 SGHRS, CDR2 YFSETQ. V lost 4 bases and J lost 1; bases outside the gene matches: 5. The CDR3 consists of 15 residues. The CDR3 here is CASSKGAGSNQPQHF. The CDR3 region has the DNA TGCGCCAGCAGCAAGGGGGCGGGGAGCAATCAGCCCCAGCATTTT.

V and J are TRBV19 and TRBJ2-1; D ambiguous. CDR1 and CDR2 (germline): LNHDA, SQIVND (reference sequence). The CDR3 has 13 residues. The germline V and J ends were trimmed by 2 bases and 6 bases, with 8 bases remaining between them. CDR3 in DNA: TGTGCCAGTAGTATAACTCCCTCCAATGAGCAGTTCTTC. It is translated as CASSITPSNEQFF.

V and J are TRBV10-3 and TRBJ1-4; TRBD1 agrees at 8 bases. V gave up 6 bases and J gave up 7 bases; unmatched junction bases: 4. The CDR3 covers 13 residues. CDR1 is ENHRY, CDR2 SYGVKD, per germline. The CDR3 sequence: CAIRGQGGEKLFF. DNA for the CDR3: TGTGCCATCAGAGGACAGGGAGGTGAAAAACTGTTTTTT.

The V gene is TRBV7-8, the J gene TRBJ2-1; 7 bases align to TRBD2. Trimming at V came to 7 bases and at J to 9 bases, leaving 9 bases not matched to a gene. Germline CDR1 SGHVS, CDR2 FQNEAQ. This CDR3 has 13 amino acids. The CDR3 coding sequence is TGTGCCAGCACCCCTCGACTAGCTACTGAGCAGTTCTTC. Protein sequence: CASTPRLATEQFF.

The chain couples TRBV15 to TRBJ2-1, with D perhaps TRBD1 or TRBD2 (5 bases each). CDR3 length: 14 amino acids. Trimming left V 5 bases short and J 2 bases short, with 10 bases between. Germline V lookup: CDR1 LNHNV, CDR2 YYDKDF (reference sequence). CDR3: CATSGGPTYNEQFF. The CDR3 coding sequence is TGTGCCACCAGCGGGGGACCCACCTACAATGAGCAGTTCTTC.

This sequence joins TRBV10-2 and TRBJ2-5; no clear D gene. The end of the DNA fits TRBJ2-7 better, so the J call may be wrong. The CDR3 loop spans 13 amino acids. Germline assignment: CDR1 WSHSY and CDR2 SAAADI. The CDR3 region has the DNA TGCGCCAGCAGTGAGGCAGACCTCTACGAGCAGTACTTC. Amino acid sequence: CASSEADLYEQYF.

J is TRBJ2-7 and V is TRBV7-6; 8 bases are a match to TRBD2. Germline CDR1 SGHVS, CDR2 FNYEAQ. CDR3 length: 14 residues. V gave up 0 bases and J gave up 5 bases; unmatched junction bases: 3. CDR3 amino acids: CASSLASGIHEQYF. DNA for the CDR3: TGTGCCAGCAGCTTAGCTAGCGGGATCCACGAGCAGTACTTC. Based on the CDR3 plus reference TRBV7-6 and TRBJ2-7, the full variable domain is GAGVSQSPRYKVTKRGQDVALRCDPISGHVSLYWYRQALGQGPEFLTYFNYEAQQDKSGLPNDRFSAERPEGSISTLTIQRTEQRDSAMYRCASSLASGIHEQYFGPGTRLTVT.

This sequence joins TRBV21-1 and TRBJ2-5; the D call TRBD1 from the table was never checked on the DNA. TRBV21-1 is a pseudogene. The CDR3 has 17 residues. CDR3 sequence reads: CASSRPLGAGSQETQYF. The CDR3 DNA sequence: TGTGCCAGCAGCCGCCCCCTAGGGGCAGGGTCCCAAGAGACCCAGTACTTC.

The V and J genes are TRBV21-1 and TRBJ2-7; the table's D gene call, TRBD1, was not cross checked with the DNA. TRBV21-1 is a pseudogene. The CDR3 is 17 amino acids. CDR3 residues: CASSKVPGTGGAYEQYF. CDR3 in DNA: TGTGCCAGCAGCAAAGTCCCCGGGACAGGGGGCGCATACGAGCAGTACTTC.

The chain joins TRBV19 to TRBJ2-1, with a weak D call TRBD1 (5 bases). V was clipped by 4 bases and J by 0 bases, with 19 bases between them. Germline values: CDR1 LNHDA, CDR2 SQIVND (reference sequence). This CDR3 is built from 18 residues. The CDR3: CASSKRVSGSSSYNEQFF. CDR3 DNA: TGTGCCAGTAGTAAGAGAGTGTCAGGGTCGAGCTCCTACAATGAGCAGTTCTTC. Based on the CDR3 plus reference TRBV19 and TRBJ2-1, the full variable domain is DGGITQSPKYLFRKEGQNVTLSCEQNLNHDAMYWYRQDPGQGLRLIYYSQIVNDFQKGDIAEGYSVSREKKESFPLTVTSAQKNPTAFYLCASSKRVSGSSSYNEQFFGPGTRLTVL.

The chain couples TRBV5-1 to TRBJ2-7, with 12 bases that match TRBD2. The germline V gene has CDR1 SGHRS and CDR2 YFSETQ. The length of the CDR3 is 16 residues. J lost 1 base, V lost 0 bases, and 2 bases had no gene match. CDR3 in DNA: TGCGCCAGCAGCTTGGGGCTAGCGGGAGGGTCCTACGAGCAGTACTTC. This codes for CASSLGLAGGSYEQYF.

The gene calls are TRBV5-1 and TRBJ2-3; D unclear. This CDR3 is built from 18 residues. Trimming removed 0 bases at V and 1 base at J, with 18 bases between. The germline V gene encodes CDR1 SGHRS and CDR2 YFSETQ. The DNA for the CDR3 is TGCGCCAGCAGCTTGGCCGGAATGAGGCCCTACGGCACAGATACGCAGTATTTT. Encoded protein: CASSLAGMRPYGTDTQYF.

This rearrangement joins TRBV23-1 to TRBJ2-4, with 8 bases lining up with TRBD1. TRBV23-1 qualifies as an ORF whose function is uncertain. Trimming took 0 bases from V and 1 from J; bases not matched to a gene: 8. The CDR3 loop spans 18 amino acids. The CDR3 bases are TGCGCCAGCAGTCAATCCCATCAGGGGGCCGCGGCCAAAAACATTCAGTACTTC. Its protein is CASSQSHQGAAAKNIQYF.

The CDR3 loop reads CASSFRETQYF. CDR3 nucleotide sequence: TGTGCCAGCAGCTTTAGGGAGACCCAGTACTTC. V usage is TRBV11-2 and J usage is TRBJ2-5; D gene uncertain. This CDR3 has 11 amino acids. CDR1 and CDR2 (germline): SGHAT, FQNNGV. V shed 3 bases and J shed 5 bases, with 4 bases lying between them.

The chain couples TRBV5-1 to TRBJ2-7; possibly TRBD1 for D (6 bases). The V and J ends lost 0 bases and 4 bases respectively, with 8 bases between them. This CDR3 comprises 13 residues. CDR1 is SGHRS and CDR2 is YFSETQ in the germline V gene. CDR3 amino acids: CASSLDRAYEQYF. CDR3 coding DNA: TGCGCCAGCAGCTTGGACAGGGCATACGAGCAGTACTTC.

The CDR3 reads CASSPPFPLGKSGELFF. CDR3 coding DNA: TGTGCCAGCAGCCCGCCTTTCCCTCTAGGGAAAAGCGGGGAGCTGTTTTTT. J is TRBJ2-2 and V is TRBV7-8; D remains unclear. Germline V lookup: CDR1 SGHVS, CDR2 FQNEAQ. V lost 5 bases, J lost 7 bases, and 23 bases lay in between. The CDR3 loop spans 17 amino acids. The full variable domain, with the rest looked up from reference TRBV7-8 and TRBJ2-2, is GAGVSQSPRYKVAKRGQDVALRCDPISGHVSLFWYQQALGQGPEFLTYFQNEAQLDKSGLPSDRFFAERPEGSVSTLKIQRTQQEDSAVYLCASSPPFPLGKSGELFFGEGSRLTVL.